A selection of T cell receptor beta chains follows, all from one sample in a study of beta chain features in type 1 diabetes. Produced via immunoSEQ multiplex PCR; TCRdb's table is partial and in-frame only. The data hold 300,000 to 350,000 clones, with over 7% observed a single time. Sequencing was performed on central memory CD4+ T cells from blood. These receptors were collected from a man between 25 and 39 years old with type 1 diabetes. Both conserved end residues are part of each CDR3. D genes are given only for firm matches. Clone size appears in some rows only: once, few, many, or a class for an expanded clone.

j_gene | d_gene | abundance | v_gene | CDR3aa | CDR3nt
TRBJ2-7 | TRBD1 | NA | TRBV2 | CASSGQGPVSGEQYF | TGTGCCAGCAGTGGACAGGGCCCCGTCTCGGGCGAGCAGTACTTC
TRBJ1-4 | NA | NA | TRBV30 | CAWTANPGAGEKLFF | TGTGCCTGGACCGCAAATCCGGGGGCGGGTGAAAAACTGTTTTTT
TRBJ1-5 | NA | NA | TRBV5-1 | CASSLNPDSNQPQHF | TGCGCCAGCAGCTTGAACCCAGATAGCAATCAGCCCCAGCATTTT
TRBJ2-1 | TRBD2 | NA | TRBV18 | CASSPLPTSGVHIYNEQFF | TGTGCCAGCTCACCACTTCCGACTAGCGGGGTGCATATCTACAATGAGCAGTTCTTC
TRBJ1-5 | NA | few | TRBV7-9 | CASSFTMGNQPQHF | TGTGCCAGCAGCTTCACGATGGGCAATCAGCCCCAGCATTTT
TRBJ2-5 | TRBD2 | few | TRBV7-2 | CASSPGTTRETQYF | TGTGCCAGCAGCCCAGGGACTACCAGAGAGACCCAGTACTTC
TRBJ2-1 | NA | NA | TRBV19 | CASSIDGPRNEQFF | TGTGCCAGTAGTATAGACGGCCCGCGGAATGAGCAGTTCTTC
TRBJ2-7 | NA | many | TRBV7-9 | CASSWDNYEQYF | TGTGCCAGCAGCTGGGACAACTACGAGCAGTACTTC
TRBJ1-6 | TRBD1 | NA | TRBV19 | CASSWTGEGNSPLHF | TGTGCCAGTAGCTGGACAGGGGAGGGTAATTCACCCCTCCACTTT
TRBJ1-5 | TRBD1 | few | TRBV7-2 | CASSYRTGGLQPQHF | TGTGCCAGCAGCTACCGGACAGGGGGCCTTCAGCCCCAGCATTTT
TRBJ1-5 | NA | NA | TRBV23-1 | CASSPIGLISNQPQHF | TGCGCCAGCAGTCCCATCGGACTGATTAGCAATCAGCCCCAGCATTTT
TRBJ2-7 | NA | NA | TRBV7-2 | CASSPENSRKEQYF | TGTGCCAGCAGCCCGGAAAATTCCCGGAAGGAGCAGTACTTC
TRBJ2-7 | NA | NA | TRBV5-1 | CASQDPPGSYEQYF | TGCGCCAGCCAAGACCCCCCAGGGTCCTACGAGCAGTACTTC
TRBJ2-5 | NA | few | TRBV28 | CASSQQETQYF | TGTGCCAGCAGCCAACAAGAGACCCAGTACTTC
TRBJ2-3 | TRBD1 | few | TRBV5-1 | CASSLVDRAPDTQYF | TGCGCCAGCAGCCTAGTGGACAGGGCTCCAGATACGCAGTATTTT
TRBJ1-5 | NA | NA | TRBV19 | CASSIRRDQPQHF | TGTGCCAGTAGTATACGCAGGGACCAGCCCCAGCATTTT
TRBJ2-5 | NA | few | TRBV7-2 | CASSLGSFQETQYF | TGTGCCAGCAGCTTAGGGTCTTTCCAAGAGACCCAGTACTTC
TRBJ2-1 | NA | few | TRBV18 | CASSPPNQGEDEQFF | TGTGCCAGCTCACCACCGAATCAGGGAGAGGATGAGCAGTTCTTC
TRBJ2-1 | NA | few | TRBV11-2 | CASTQANEQFF | TGTGCCAGCACCCAGGCCAATGAGCAGTTCTTC
TRBJ2-5 | NA | few | TRBV7-8 | CASSRKETQYF | TGTGCCAGCAGCCGGAAAGAGACCCAGTACTTC
TRBJ1-6 | TRBD1 | NA | TRBV10-3 | CASRLEDRVNSPLHF | TGTGCCAGCAGGCTCGAGGACAGGGTTAATTCACCCCTCCACTTT
TRBJ1-5 | NA | NA | TRBV6-5 | CASSGDGGNQPQHF | TGTGCCAGCAGTGGGGACGGAGGGAATCAGCCCCAGCATTTT
TRBJ2-1 | NA | many | TRBV10-3 | CAISEEQTGRGSDEQFF | TGTGCCATCAGTGAGGAACAAACGGGACGGGGGTCCGATGAGCAGTTCTTC
TRBJ2-1 | NA | few | TRBV29-1 | CSVLWRRGNEQFF | TGCAGCGTTCTCTGGCGTCGTGGGAATGAGCAGTTCTTC
TRBJ1-1 | NA | few | TRBV21-1 | CASSDPGQGPEAFF | TGTGCCAGCAGCGACCCTGGACAGGGCCCTGAAGCTTTCTTT
TRBJ2-2 | NA | NA | TRBV7-2 | CASSHGGANTGELFF | TGTGCCAGCAGCCACGGGGGCGCGAACACCGGGGAGCTGTTTTTT
TRBJ1-4 | NA | many | TRBV7-2 | CATGPGVGEKLFF | TGTGCCACCGGACCCGGTGTGGGAGAAAAACTGTTTTTT
TRBJ2-2 | NA | NA | TRBV9 | CASSVGLGRDTGELFF | TGTGCCAGCAGCGTAGGTTTGGGTCGGGACACCGGGGAGCTGTTTTTT
TRBJ2-7 | NA | NA | TRBV30 | CAWSDRNYEQYF | TGTGCCTGGAGTGACAGGAACTACGAGCAGTACTTC
TRBJ1-6 | TRBD1 | NA | TRBV5-6 | CASSPGQGGSSPLHF | TGTGCCAGCAGCCCCGGACAGGGAGGTAGTTCACCCCTCCACTTT
TRBJ2-7 | TRBD1 | NA | TRBV5-6 | CASSMTGRLSYEQYF | TGTGCCAGCAGCATGACAGGGAGACTCTCCTACGAGCAGTACTTC
TRBJ2-1 | NA | few | TRBV4-3 | CASSFSGLRNEQFF | TGCGCCAGCAGCTTTTCGGGACTCCGAAATGAGCAGTTCTTC
TRBJ1-2 | NA | NA | TRBV21-1 | CASSKESGYGYTF | TGTGCCAGCAGCAAAGAAAGCGGATATGGCTACACCTTC
TRBJ1-2 | NA | few | TRBV2 | CASTRLNYGYTF | TGTGCCAGCACTCGATTAAACTATGGCTACACCTTC
TRBJ2-1 | TRBD1 | few | TRBV7-2 | CASSRTGALYNEQFF | TGTGCCAGCAGCCGGACAGGCGCGTTATACAATGAGCAGTTCTTC
TRBJ1-2 | NA | NA | TRBV2 | CASNRDSNYGYTF | TGTGCCAGCAACCGGGACTCTAACTATGGCTACACCTTC
TRBJ1-1 | NA | NA | TRBV2 | CASSEASTFNTEAFF | TGTGCCAGCAGTGAGGCGTCTACCTTCAACACTGAAGCTTTCTTT
TRBJ1-1 | TRBD1 | NA | TRBV28 | CATITGGTTEAFF | TGTGCCACTATAACAGGGGGGACCACTGAAGCTTTCTTT
TRBJ1-2 | NA | few | TRBV5-6 | CASSLAGTSSPTYGYTF | TGTGCCAGCAGCTTGGCTGGGACTTCATCACCGACCTATGGCTACACCTTC
TRBJ1-5 | TRBD1 | few | TRBV9 | CASSGWTGGRQPQHF | TGTGCCAGCAGCGGCTGGACAGGGGGCAGACAGCCCCAGCATTTT
TRBJ2-6 | NA | NA | TRBV27 | CASSPRSSGANVLTF | TGTGCCAGCAGTCCCAGGAGTTCTGGGGCCAACGTCCTGACTTTC
TRBJ1-5 | NA | few | TRBV27 | CASSLGWGNDQPQHF | TGTGCCAGCAGCCTAGGGTGGGGTAACGATCAGCCCCAGCATTTT
TRBJ2-7 | NA | few | TRBV30 | CAWSVTGGAAYEQYF | TGTGCCTGGAGTGTAACCGGGGGCGCGGCCTACGAGCAGTACTTC